The present TCR beta chain was sequenced within a study of CD8 T cells in ankylosing spondylitis. Study-wide results and limits: Those disease-linked clones were CD8+; they were also relatively rare in peripheral blood. Seemingly characteristic of ankylosing spondylitis blood was a TCR beta motif consisting of about 8 highly homologous variants. There was reportedly significant enrichment of clones that were disease-linked in matched ankylosing spondylitis synovial fluid.

In this sample, this clonotype turned up many times. What it recognizes is unknown. It was by quantitative 5'-RACE with molecular barcodes that TCR beta libraries were made. Via MiXCR, TCRdb re-called the 5' RACE reads, giving one row per CDR3 protein. The sample comprises approximately 520,000 distinct CDR3 sequences, over 4% of which are singletons, and around 3.5% rests with the top ten. Input material: blood, either unsorted or a sorted T cell fraction (not recorded which). The TCR was taken from a male donor with ankylosing spondylitis.

CDR3 amino acids: CASSSGLEGTQYF. CDR3 nucleotides: TGTGCCAGCAGTTCCGGACTAGAGGGTACGCAGTATTTT. The V gene is TRBV6-6, the J gene TRBJ2-3; TRBD2 agrees at 7 bases. CDR1 and CDR2 from the germline V gene are MNHNY and SVGAGI (reference sequence). The trim removed 4 bases at V and 8 bases at J, leaving 6 bases unmatched. The CDR3 has 13 residues.